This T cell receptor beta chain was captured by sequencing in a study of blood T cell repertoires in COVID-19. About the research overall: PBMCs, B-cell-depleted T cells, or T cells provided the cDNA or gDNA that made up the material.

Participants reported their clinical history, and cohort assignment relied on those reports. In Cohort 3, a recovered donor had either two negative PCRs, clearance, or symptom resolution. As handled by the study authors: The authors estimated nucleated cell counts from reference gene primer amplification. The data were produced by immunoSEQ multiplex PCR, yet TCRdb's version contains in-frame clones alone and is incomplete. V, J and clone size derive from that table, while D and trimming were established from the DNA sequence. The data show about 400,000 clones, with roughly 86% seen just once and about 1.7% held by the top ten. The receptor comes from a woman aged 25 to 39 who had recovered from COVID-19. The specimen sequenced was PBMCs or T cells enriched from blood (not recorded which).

The CDR3 reads CASSLKGSASGSPGNEQFF. The CDR3 nucleotides are TGTGCCAGCAGCTTAAAAGGGTCCGCTAGCGGGAGTCCCGGCAATGAGCAGTTCTTC. The V gene is TRBV7-3, the J gene TRBJ2-1, with 10 nucleotides matching TRBD2. Trimming cost V 1 base and J 6 bases; bases outside gene matches: 15. In germline, CDR1 is SGHTA, CDR2 FQGTGA. The CDR3 loop spans 19 amino acids.